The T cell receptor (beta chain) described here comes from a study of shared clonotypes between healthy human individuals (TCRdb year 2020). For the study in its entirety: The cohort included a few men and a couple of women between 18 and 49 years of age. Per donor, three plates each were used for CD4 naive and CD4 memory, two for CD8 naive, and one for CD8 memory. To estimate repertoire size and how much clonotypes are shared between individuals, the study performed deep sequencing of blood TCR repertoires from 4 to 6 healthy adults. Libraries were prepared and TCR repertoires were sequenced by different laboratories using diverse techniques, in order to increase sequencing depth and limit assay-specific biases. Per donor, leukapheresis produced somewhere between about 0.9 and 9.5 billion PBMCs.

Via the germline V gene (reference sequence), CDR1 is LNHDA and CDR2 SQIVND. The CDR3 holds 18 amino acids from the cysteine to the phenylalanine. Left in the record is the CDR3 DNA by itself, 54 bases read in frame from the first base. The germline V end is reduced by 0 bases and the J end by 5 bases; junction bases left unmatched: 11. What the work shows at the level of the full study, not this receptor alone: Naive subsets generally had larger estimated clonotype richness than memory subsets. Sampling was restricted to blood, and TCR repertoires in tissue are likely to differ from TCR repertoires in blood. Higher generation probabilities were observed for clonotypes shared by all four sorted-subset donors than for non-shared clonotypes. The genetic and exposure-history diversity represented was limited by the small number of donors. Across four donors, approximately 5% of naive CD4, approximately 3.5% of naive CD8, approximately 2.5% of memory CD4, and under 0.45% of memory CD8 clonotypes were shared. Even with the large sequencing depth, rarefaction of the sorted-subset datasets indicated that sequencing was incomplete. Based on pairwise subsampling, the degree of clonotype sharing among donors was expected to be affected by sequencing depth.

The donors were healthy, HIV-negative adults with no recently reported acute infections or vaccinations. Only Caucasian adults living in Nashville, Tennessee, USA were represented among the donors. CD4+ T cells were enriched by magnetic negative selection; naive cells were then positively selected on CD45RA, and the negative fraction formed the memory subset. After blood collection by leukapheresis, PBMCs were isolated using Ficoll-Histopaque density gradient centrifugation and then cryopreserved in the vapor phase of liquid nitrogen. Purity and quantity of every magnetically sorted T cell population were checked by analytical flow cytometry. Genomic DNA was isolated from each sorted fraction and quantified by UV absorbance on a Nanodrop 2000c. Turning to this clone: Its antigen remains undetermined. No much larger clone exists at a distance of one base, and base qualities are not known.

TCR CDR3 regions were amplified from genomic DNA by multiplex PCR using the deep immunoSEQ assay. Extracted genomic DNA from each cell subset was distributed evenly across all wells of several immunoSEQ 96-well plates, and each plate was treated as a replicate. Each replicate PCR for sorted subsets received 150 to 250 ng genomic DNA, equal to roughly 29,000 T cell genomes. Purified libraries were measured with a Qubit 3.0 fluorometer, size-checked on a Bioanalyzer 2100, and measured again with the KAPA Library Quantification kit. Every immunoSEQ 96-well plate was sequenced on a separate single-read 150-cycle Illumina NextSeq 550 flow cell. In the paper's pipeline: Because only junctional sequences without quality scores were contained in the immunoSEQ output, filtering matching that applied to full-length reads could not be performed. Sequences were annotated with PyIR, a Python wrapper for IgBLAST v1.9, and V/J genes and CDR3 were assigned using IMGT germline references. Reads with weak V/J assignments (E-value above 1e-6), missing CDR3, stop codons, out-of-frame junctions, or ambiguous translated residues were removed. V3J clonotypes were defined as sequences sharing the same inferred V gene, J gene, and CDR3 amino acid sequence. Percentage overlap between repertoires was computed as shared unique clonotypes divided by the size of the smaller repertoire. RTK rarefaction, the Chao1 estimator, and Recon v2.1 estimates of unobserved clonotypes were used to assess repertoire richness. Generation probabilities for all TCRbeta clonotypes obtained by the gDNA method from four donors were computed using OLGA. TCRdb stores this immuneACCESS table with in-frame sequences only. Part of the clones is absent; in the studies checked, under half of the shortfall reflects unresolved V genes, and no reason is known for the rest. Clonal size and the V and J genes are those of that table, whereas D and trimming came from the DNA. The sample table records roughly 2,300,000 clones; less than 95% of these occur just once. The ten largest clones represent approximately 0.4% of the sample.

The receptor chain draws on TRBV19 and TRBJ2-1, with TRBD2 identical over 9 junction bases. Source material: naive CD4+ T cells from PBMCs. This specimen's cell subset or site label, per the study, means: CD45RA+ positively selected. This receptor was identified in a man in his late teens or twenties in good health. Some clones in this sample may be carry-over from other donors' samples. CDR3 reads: CASSIDASGTSRNNEQFF. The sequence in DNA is TGTGCCAGTAGTATAGATGCTAGCGGGACTTCAAGGAACAATGAGCAGTTCTTC. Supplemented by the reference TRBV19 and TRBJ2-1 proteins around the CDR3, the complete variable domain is DGGITQSPKYLFRKEGQNVTLSCEQNLNHDAMYWYRQDPGQGLRLIYYSQIVNDFQKGDIAEGYSVSREKKESFPLTVTSAQKNPTAFYLCASSIDASGTSRNNEQFFGPGTRLTVL.